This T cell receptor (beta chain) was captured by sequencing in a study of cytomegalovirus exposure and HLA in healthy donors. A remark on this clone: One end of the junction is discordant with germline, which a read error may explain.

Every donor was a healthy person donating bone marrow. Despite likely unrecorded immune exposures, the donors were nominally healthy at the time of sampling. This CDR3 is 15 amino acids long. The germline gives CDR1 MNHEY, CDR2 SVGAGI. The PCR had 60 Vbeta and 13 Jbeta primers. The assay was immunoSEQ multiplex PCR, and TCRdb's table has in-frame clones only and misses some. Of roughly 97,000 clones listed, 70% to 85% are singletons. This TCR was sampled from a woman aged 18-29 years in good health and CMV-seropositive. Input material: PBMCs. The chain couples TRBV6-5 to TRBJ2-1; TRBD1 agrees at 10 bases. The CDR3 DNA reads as TGTGCCAGCAGTTTTGACAGGGGGCTGATCGGGGGGCTGATCTTC. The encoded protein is CASSFDRGLIGGLIF.